Shown below are 21 T cell receptor beta chains from a single sample sequenced in a study of T cell repertoires in cytomegalovirus infection (dated by TCRdb to the late 2010s). TCRdb lists the instrument as Illumina HiSeq 1500. The public reads were reprocessed in TCRdb via fastp at Q25 and MiXCR, keeping in-frame beta chains. Rows are combined by CDR3 protein, so each entry shows the most common genes and DNA. This sample is represented by some 180,000 distinct CDR3 sequences; nearly 9.5% of them were singletons. The leading ten clones occupy approximately 4.3% of the sample. The sequencing sample was made of PBMCs. The receptor source for this set is a human donor in good health (CMV status not recorded). Some clones in this sample may be carry-over from other donors' samples.

This clonotype occurred many times. This rearrangement joins TRBV5-6 to TRBJ2-1, with D unclear. Germline CDR1 SGHDT, CDR2 YYEEEE. The CDR3 has 11 residues. Trimming stripped 2 bases from V and 5 bases from J, with 2 bases between. CDR3 amino acids: CASSLDNEQFF. CDR3 bases: TGTGCCAGCAGCTTAGACAATGAGCAGTTCTTC.

The chain couples TRBV2 to TRBJ1-5, with unresolved D. This CDR3 spans 15 amino acids. V was shortened by 5 bases and J by 2 bases, with 13 bases between the two germline ends. CDR1 is SNHLY and CDR2 is FYNNEI in the germline V gene. In DNA, the CDR3 is TGTGCCAGCAGTCTTGAGGGCGCGGGCAATCAGCCCCAGCATTTT. Amino acids: CASSLEGAGNQPQHF.

This sequence joins TRBV19 and TRBJ1-5; possible D gene TRBD1, 5 bases. The length of the CDR3 is 16 residues. Trimming took off 5 bases at V and 1 base at J, with 15 bases between the two ends. Germline V gives CDR1 LNHDA, CDR2 SQIVND (reference sequence). The CDR3 bases are TGTGCCAGTAGTCCGAGTGGGGGTCTGAGCAATCAGCCCCAGCATTTT. Encoded protein: CASSPSGGLSNQPQHF.

This clonotype was counted ten times or more. J is TRBJ2-1 and V is TRBV6-2 or TRBV6-3; tentatively, D is TRBD1 (5 bases). This CDR3 contains 17 residues. The V end was cut by 1 base, the J end by 6 bases, with 19 bases between. Germline CDR1 is MNHEY and CDR2 is SVGEGT. In DNA form, the CDR3 reads TGTGCCAGCAGTTACTTCGCCCGGCAGGGCGCGAGCAATGAGCAGTTCTTC. Its translation is CASSYFARQGASNEQFF.

The chain recombines TRBV20-1 with TRBJ1-1; 7 bases map to TRBD1. The J segment lost 1 base and the V segment lost 5 bases, leaving 13 bases of the junction unmatched. This CDR3 spans 16 amino acids. CDR1 is DFQATT and CDR2 is SNEGSKA in the germline V gene (reference sequence). CDR3 region: CSARKEAGQTNTEAFF. The CDR3 bases are TGCAGTGCTCGTAAGGAGGCGGGACAGACGAACACTGAAGCTTTCTTT.

This clonotype was picked up many times. V gene TRBV7-2 combines with J gene TRBJ2-1, with 7 bases identical to TRBD2. This CDR3 comprises 15 residues. Germline CDR1 is SGHTA and CDR2 is FQGNSA. V was clipped by 2 bases and J by 10 bases; unmatched bases: 11. The CDR3: CASSLSGREGGEQFF. Here the CDR3 DNA reads TGTGCCAGCAGCTTAAGTGGGAGGGAAGGAGGCGAGCAGTTCTTC.

The chain combines TRBV19 with TRBJ1-5; D is undetermined. Germline loops: CDR1 LNHDA, CDR2 SQIVND (reference sequence). The CDR3 loop spans 13 amino acids. V was shortened by 7 bases and J by 4 bases, with 11 bases between the two germline ends. CDR3 amino acids: CASNRVRNQPQHF. The CDR3 nucleotides read TGTGCCAGTAATAGGGTGAGGAATCAGCCCCAGCATTTT.

This chain connects TRBV7-3 to TRBJ2-2; D assignment may be TRBD1 or TRBD2 (5 bases each). CDR3 length equals 14 residues. Germline CDR1 reads SGHTA; CDR2 reads FQGTGA. Trimming stripped 5 bases from V and 7 bases from J, with 14 bases between. CDR3 nucleotides: TGTGCCAGCAGCCAGGGACCACTCAGCGGGGAGCTGTTTTTT. Translated, it gives CASSQGPLSGELFF. Based on the CDR3 plus reference TRBV7-3 and TRBJ2-2, the full variable domain is GAGVSQTPSNKVTEKGKYVELRCDPISGHTALYWYRQSLGQGPEFLIYFQGTGAADDSGLPNDRFFAVRPEGSVSTLKIQRTERGDSAVYLCASSQGPLSGELFFGEGSRLTVL.

This clonotype showed up many times. The CDR3 region is CASSYSAGPNTEAFF. The DNA of the CDR3 is TGTGCCAGCAGTTACTCGGCGGGACCGAACACTGAAGCTTTCTTT. This chain joins TRBV6-2 or TRBV6-3 and TRBJ1-1, with D possibly being TRBD1 (5 bases). The length of the CDR3 is 15 residues. Trimming removed 0 bases from V and 1 base from J, with 9 bases in between. CDR1 is MNHEY and CDR2 is SVGEGT in the germline V gene.

This clonotype was recorded a few times. The rearrangement uses TRBV12-3 or TRBV12-4 and TRBJ2-3, with TRBD2 identical over 13 bases. The CDR3 length is 16 residues. With V trimmed by 6 bases and J by 4 bases, 7 bases remained unmatched. CDR3 region: CASSTTGLAGADTQYF. CDR3 bases: TGTGCCAGCAGCACAACAGGACTAGCGGGAGCAGATACGCAGTATTTT.

This clonotype was observed many times. This rearrangement joins TRBV7-8 to TRBJ1-2; tentatively, D is TRBD1 (5 bases). Trimming left V 5 bases short and J 0 bases short, with 13 bases between. Germline V gives CDR1 SGHVS, CDR2 FQNEAQ. This CDR3 spans 15 amino acids. In nucleotides, the CDR3 is TGTGCCAGCAGCGTAGACAGCCATACTAACTATGGCTACACCTTC. Translating it yields CASSVDSHTNYGYTF.

This clonotype has a count of ten or more. This rearrangement joins TRBV7-9 to TRBJ2-3; no clear D. Looked up from germline, CDR1 is SEHNR and CDR2 is FQNEAQ (reference sequence). The CDR3 is 13 residues long. The V end lost 2 bases, the J end lost 6 bases, and 9 bases lay between the germline ends. In nucleotides, the CDR3 is TGTGCCAGCAGCTTATCCAGTTATGATACGCAGTATTTT. Its translation is CASSLSSYDTQYF.

The chain recombines TRBV28 with TRBJ2-2; no definite D call. The CDR3 runs 13 residues. Per the germline V gene, CDR1 is MDHEN and CDR2 is SYDVKM. Trimming stripped 3 bases from V and 2 bases from J, with 4 bases between. The CDR3 DNA reads as TGTGCCAGCAGTTTCGTAAACACCGGGGAGCTGTTTTTT. Its protein product is CASSFVNTGELFF.

The chain combines TRBV7-4 with TRBJ1-1, with 9 bases identical to TRBD1. CDR1 is SGHVT, CDR2 SQSDAQ, per germline. V dropped 3 bases and J dropped 9; count of bases not matched to a gene: 5. The CDR3 is 13 residues long. The CDR3 protein is CASSFKGQGKAFF. The CDR3, as DNA: TGTGCCAGCAGCTTTAAGGGACAGGGAAAAGCTTTCTTT.

Remarks on this clonotype: Given a much more abundant clone one base away, this may be a read error. This rearrangement joins TRBV4-1 to TRBJ2-5; a weak D match, TRBD2 (5 bases). The V gene's germline CDR1 is MGHRA and CDR2 YSYEKL. V dropped 5 bases and J dropped 2 bases, with 15 bases sitting between them. The CDR3 is 15 residues long. Here the CDR3 reads CASSKVLGEQETQYF. In nucleotides, the CDR3 is TGCGCCAGCAGCAAAGTCCTCGGGGAACAAGAGACCCAGTACTTC.

This clonotype was seen many times. The chain employs TRBV7-2 and TRBJ2-7; the D gene is possibly TRBD2 (5 bases). V dropped 1 base and J dropped 1 base, with 11 bases sitting between them. Germline loops: CDR1 SGHTA, CDR2 FQGNSA. The CDR3 consists of 15 residues. The CDR3 nucleotides are TGTGCCAGCAGCTTAGATCGAGCGGCATCCTACGAGCAGTACTTC. Translating gives CASSLDRAASYEQYF.

This clonotype appeared a few times. The gene calls are TRBV5-6 and TRBJ2-4; weak D call: TRBD2 (5 bases). The CDR3 consists of 16 residues. The V end lost 0 bases, the J end lost 3 bases, and 13 bases lay between the germline ends. CDR1 is SGHDT, CDR2 YYEEEE, per germline. CDR3 amino acids: CASSLVGEIVKNIQYF. CDR3 in DNA: TGTGCCAGCAGCTTGGTTGGGGAGATCGTCAAAAACATTCAGTACTTC.

The chain recombines TRBV29-1 with TRBJ2-5; D possibly matches TRBD1 or TRBD2 (5 bases each). Germline CDR1 is SQVTM and CDR2 is ANQGSEA. V lost 7 bases, J lost 9 bases, and 24 bases lay in between. This CDR3 contains 14 residues. The CDR3 bases are TGCAGCGCCTCAGAGGCGCTGCCCATGGGGGCCCAGTACTTC. It codes for CSASEALPMGAQYF.

This clonotype was detected a few times. The rearrangement links TRBV2 to TRBJ1-2; 8 bases are a match to TRBD1. The trim removed 4 bases at V and 0 bases at J, leaving 1 base unmatched. The CDR3 is made up of 14 amino acids. Germline loops: CDR1 SNHLY, CDR2 FYNNEI. The CDR3 DNA sequence: TGTGCCAGCAGTGCGGACAGGGCTAACTATGGCTACACCTTC. Encoded protein: CASSADRANYGYTF.

This clonotype was found a few times. The CDR3 is CASSYGGIVQYF. In DNA, the CDR3 is TGTGCCAGCAGTTACGGAGGGATAGTGCAGTACTTC. The chain joins TRBV6-5 to TRBJ2-7; a possible D gene is TRBD2 (6 bases). V lost 2 bases and J 9 bases, leaving 11 bases between the germline ends. Per the germline V gene, CDR1 is MNHEY and CDR2 is SVGAGI. The CDR3 consists of 12 residues.

On this clonotype: Relative to the germline gene, one junction end is altered; a read error may explain this. The chain recombines TRBV11-2 with TRBJ2-5; D tentatively reads TRBD1 or TRBD2 (5 bases each). This CDR3 has 15 residues. The germline V gene encodes CDR1 SGHAT and CDR2 FQNNGV. CDR3 amino acids: CASSSTLEVGETRYF. CDR3 bases: TGTGCCAGCAGCTCTACCCTGGAGGTGGGGGAGACCCGGTACTTC.